This TCR beta chain is drawn from a study of PD-L1 blockade in urothelial cancer (dated by TCRdb to between 2016 and 2019). Context from the whole study: Therapy was started around 2014 for all patients, and atezolizumab 1,200 mg was administered intravenously every 3 weeks. About 90% of the roughly 29 patients were males with bladder-origin urothelial cancer, and about 65% of the roughly 29 reported a prior smoking history. The study was an exploratory multi-omic analysis of somatic, immune and clinical correlates of response to PD-L1 blockade with atezolizumab in urothelial cancer. Durable clinical benefit was achieved by nine patients and was not achieved by 20 patients. Blood samples yielded a median of roughly 150,000 T cells and more than 75,000 unique TCRs, with median clonality 0.080. Approximately 29 patients had pretreatment blood TCR-seq, some 25 had at least one posttreatment blood collection, and some 25 had tumor TCR-seq. TCR sequencing covered pretreatment tumor samples and matched, serially collected peripheral blood taken before and after atezolizumab treatment. In the same patients, whole exome sequencing and RNA sequencing of pretreatment tumors were performed in addition to TCR sequencing. Blood samples were analyzed at two time points: 3 weeks after treatment start (second dose) and 6 weeks after treatment start. Patients had an ECOG performance status of 0 or 1 and had received between 0 and 3 prior chemotherapy regimens. Durable clinical benefit meant progression-free survival longer than 6 months, and TCR features were also tested against progression-free and overall survival. Overall study outcomes, separate from this receptor: Small sample size (n of about 30) and many exploratory analyses mean the results are intended to be hypothesis-generating. Improved progression-free and overall survival was associated with having pretreatment peripheral blood TCR clonality below the median. Greater expansion of tumor-associated TCR clones in peripheral blood 3 weeks after the start of treatment was observed in patients with durable benefit (n ≈ 22, p = 0.022).

For this clone: The antigen it binds to is not known. No base-level quality is on record; no much larger clone is a single base apart.

The germline V gene (reference sequence) specifies SGHNT as CDR1 and YYREEE as CDR2. Unmatched junction bases come to 4, with V trimmed by 4 bases and J by 0 bases. Counted from cysteine to phenylalanine, this CDR3 has 15 amino acids. Only the CDR3 part of the read is kept: 45 bases, read in frame from the first base. A total of around 30 patients with locally advanced or metastatic urothelial carcinoma, treated at Memorial Sloan Kettering on a trial protocol, made up the cohort. Peripheral blood mononuclear cells were collected pretreatment and during treatment, at between 1 and 8 total time points per patient. The Qiagen DNeasy Blood extraction kit was used to purify genomic DNA from total PBMCs and tumor samples. PBMCs were collected pretreatment and during treatment, and were isolated and stored as previously described. To estimate absolute template abundance from read counts, synthetic TCR analog templates were spiked into each PCR. The immunoSEQ assay was used to amplify TCRbeta CDR3 regions from genomic DNA with bias-controlled V and J gene primers. Sequencing of rearranged TCRbeta segments was done at approximately 20X coverage. The study's processing was this. Sequencing errors were corrected by clustering and CDR3s were annotated against IMGT to assign V, D and J genes. Downstream analyses used only productive TCRbeta rearrangements, leaving out any out-of-frame or stop-codon sequences. Clonality was computed as one minus Shannon entropy normalized by the log of the number of unique productive sequences. Clones differing between time points or between blood and tumor were identified by Fisher's exact test with Benjamini-Hochberg correction at adjusted p below 0.01. TCRdb obtained this table from immuneACCESS and retained in-frame rearrangements with V and J assigned. These tables miss some clones; where compared with another copy, unresolved V genes account for less than half of the shortfall, and the remainder is unexplained. V and J calls and clone size are given by that table; D and trimming were obtained from the DNA. This sample comprises around 45,000 clones, roughly 91% of them detected only once. Of the sample, roughly 14% falls within the top ten clones.

The sequence was obtained from a woman aged 60 to 75 with urothelial cancer. The material sequenced was PBMCs, taken around atezolizumab (anti-PD-L1) treatment. The rearranged segments are TRBV5-4 and TRBJ2-5, and 9 bases in between align with TRBD2. For the CDR3, the sequence is CASSRTSANQETQYF. The DNA is TGTGCCAGCAGCCGGACTAGCGCTAACCAAGAGACCCAGTACTTC.